These T cell receptor beta chains were read from a single sample in a study of blood T cell repertoires in COVID-19. Assay: immunoSEQ multiplex PCR; the TCRdb copy retains only in-frame clones and omits some. The sample comprises tens of thousands of clones, over 65% of which are singletons, and about half rests with the top ten. The sequenced sample was peripheral blood. These receptors were collected from a human donor in a cohort sampled during active COVID-19. The CDR3 runs from the conserved cysteine through the conserved F or W.

V	J	CDR3
TRBV4-3	TRBJ2-5	CASSHGLAGETQYF
TRBV24-1	TRBJ2-7	CATSDSGTSGINEQYF
TRBV5-1	TRBJ2-7	CASSRSGGSSYEQYF
TRBV19	TRBJ2-3	CASSSLAWTGNSSTDTQYF
TRBV4-1	TRBJ2-7	CASSWDILTYEQYF
TRBV19	TRBJ1-3	CASSARDTLQGNTIYF
TRBV11-2	TRBJ2-3	CASSLALAGSTDTQYF
TRBV30	TRBJ2-7	CAWSAIYEQYF
TRBV2	TRBJ2-2	CATGQGRLNTGELFF
TRBV18	TRBJ2-1	CASSPKASGARNEQFF
TRBV6-5	TRBJ2-1	CASSGLAGGGEQFF
TRBV18	TRBJ2-7	CASSPSSGVFSEQYF
TRBV24-1	TRBJ1-5	CATSAGPQPQHF
TRBV20-1	TRBJ1-5	CSARGAQPQHF
TRBV6-5	TRBJ2-7	CASRGLAGAGEQYF
TRBV12-5	TRBJ2-3	CASGPGTDTDTQYF
TRBV6-1	TRBJ1-6	CASSELASPLHF
TRBV30	TRBJ1-5	CAWNRGIYQPQHF
TRBV29-1	TRBJ1-2	CSVVGEFGYTF
TRBV24-1	TRBJ1-2	CATSDTTGRYGYTF
TRBV28	TRBJ2-7	CASSLERVLSYEQYF
TRBV18	TRBJ2-1	CASSPPVQGSYNEQFF
TRBV5-4	TRBJ2-7	CASSLALGNYEQYF
TRBV19	TRBJ1-2	CASTPSGTGLNYGYTF
TRBV7-9	TRBJ1-2	CASSFAQGAYYGYTF
TRBV27	TRBJ2-1	CASSLSPGTAFSYNEQFF
TRBV5-4	TRBJ2-1	CASRGRLATDEQFF
TRBV7-2	TRBJ2-1	CASSLSGSLYNEQFF
TRBV7-3	TRBJ2-2	CASSTSGSTGELFF
TRBV2	TRBJ2-5	CASSEEQYQETQYF
TRBV6-5	TRBJ1-2	CASRGFHYGYTF
TRBV4-2	TRBJ2-1	CASSQDFRGNEQFF
TRBV9	TRBJ1-1	CASSTRPDRGLTEAFF
TRBV4-1	TRBJ2-2	CASSRLDSVDGELFF
TRBV7-2	TRBJ2-1	CASSLDVLSGEQFF
TRBV27	TRBJ2-3	CASNSGLGLAGVGTQYF
TRBV7-9	TRBJ1-1	CASGSDSRVMNTEAFF
TRBV7-2	TRBJ2-7	CASSADRDRIYEQYF
TRBV7-2	TRBJ2-5	CASSLEGGRETQYF
TRBV11-3	TRBJ2-7	CASSLGDSDEQYF
TRBV24-1	TRBJ2-1	CATSDTSRYNEQFF
TRBV2	TRBJ2-3	CASSASGKPTDTQYF
TRBV7-3	TRBJ2-2	CASSFGTSVPGELFF
TRBV28	TRBJ2-5	CATRTGGWKTQYF
TRBV6-2/TRBV6-3	TRBJ2-2	CASSHPSPSTGELFF
TRBV4-3	TRBJ1-1	CASSQVLSYGEAFF